The 6 T cell receptor beta chains reported below all come from one sample, sequenced in a study of T cells after yellow fever vaccination. MiXCR was run by TCRdb on the 5' RACE reads, yielding one entry per CDR3 protein. The repertoire holds some 340,000 distinct CDR3 sequences, with around 11% as singletons. Sequenced material: CD4+ T cells sorted from PBMCs, taken 45 days after the yellow fever booster vaccination. The receptors come from a man younger than 30 who received the YFV17D yellow fever vaccine.

There are a few counts of this clonotype. The chain couples TRBV6-6 to TRBJ1-3; D not resolved. The CDR3 is 12 amino acids. Germline CDR1 reads MNHNY; CDR2 reads SVGAGI (reference sequence). V lost 1 base and J 4 bases, leaving 2 bases between the germline ends. CDR3 nucleotide sequence: TGTGCCAGCAGTTACTTAGGAAACACCATATATTTT. Its translation is CASSYLGNTIYF.

A few counts support this clonotype. The chain employs TRBV12-3 or TRBV12-4 and TRBJ1-5, with D perhaps TRBD1 (6 bases). This CDR3 is built from 14 residues. Trimming stripped 2 bases from V and 6 bases from J, with 11 bases between. The CDR3 DNA follows: TGTGCCAGCAGTTTAACAGGGTACAGTCAGCCCCAGCATTTT. This gives the protein CASSLTGYSQPQHF.

This clonotype was detected many times. The gene calls are TRBV5-1 and TRBJ2-3; the D is unclear. Between the trimmed V and J ends, which lost 6 bases and 0 bases, there was a span of 8 bases. CDR1 is SGHRS and CDR2 is YFSETQ in the germline V gene. The CDR3 covers 13 residues. DNA for the CDR3: TGCGCCAGCATAGGGCCAAGCACAGATACGCAGTATTTT. This sequence encodes CASIGPSTDTQYF.

The chain recombines TRBV9 with TRBJ2-3, with 7 nucleotides matching TRBD2. Germline V gene lookup returns CDR1 SGDLS and CDR2 YYNGEE. Trimming at V came to 1 base and at J to 6 bases, leaving 8 bases not matched to a gene. The CDR3 runs 15 residues. CDR3 in DNA: TGTGCCAGCAGCGTATGGTACGGGGGAGGGGATACGCAGTATTTT. This codes for CASSVWYGGGDTQYF.

This chain uses TRBV4-3 with TRBJ2-3, with D unclear. CDR3 length: 13 residues. Trimming removed 0 bases from V and 5 bases from J, with 6 bases in between. Germline CDR1 reads LGHNA; CDR2 reads YSLEER. The CDR3 bases are TGCGCCAGCAGCCAAGATAATCTAGATACGCAGTATTTT. It codes for CASSQDNLDTQYF.

A few counts support this clonotype. DNA for the CDR3: TGTGCCAGCAGGGAAAGCGGGGGGGCGTGGGAGACCCAGTACTTC. Protein product: CASRESGGAWETQYF. This rearrangement joins TRBV6-5 to TRBJ2-5; 10 bases match TRBD2. V was pared by 6 bases and J by 5 bases, with 9 bases of the junction left unmatched. Germline V gives CDR1 MNHEY, CDR2 SVGAGI. The CDR3 consists of 15 residues.